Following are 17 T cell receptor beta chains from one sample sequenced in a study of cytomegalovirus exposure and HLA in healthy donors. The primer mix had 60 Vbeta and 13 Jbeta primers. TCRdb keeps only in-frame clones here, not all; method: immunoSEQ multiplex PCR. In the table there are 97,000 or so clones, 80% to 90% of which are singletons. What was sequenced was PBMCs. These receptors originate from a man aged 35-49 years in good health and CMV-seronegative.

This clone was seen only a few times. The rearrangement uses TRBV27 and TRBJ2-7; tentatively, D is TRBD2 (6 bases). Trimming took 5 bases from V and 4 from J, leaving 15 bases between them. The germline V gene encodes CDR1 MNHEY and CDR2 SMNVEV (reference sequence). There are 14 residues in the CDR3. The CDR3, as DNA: TGTGCCAGCAGTCCGGTCCGGGCGGGATACGAGCAGTACTTC. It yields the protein CASSPVRAGYEQYF.

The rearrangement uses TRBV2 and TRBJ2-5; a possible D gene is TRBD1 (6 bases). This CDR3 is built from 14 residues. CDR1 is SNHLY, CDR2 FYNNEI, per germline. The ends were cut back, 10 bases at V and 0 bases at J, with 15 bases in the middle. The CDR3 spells CATKQGSYQETQYF. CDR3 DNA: TGTGCCACCAAACAGGGATCGTACCAAGAGACCCAGTACTTC.

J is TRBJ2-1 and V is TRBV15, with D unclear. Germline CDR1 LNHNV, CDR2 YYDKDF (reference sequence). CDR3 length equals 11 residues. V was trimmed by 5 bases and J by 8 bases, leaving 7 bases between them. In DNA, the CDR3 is TGTGCCACCAGCCCGAGAGATGAGCAGTTCTTC. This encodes CATSPRDEQFF.

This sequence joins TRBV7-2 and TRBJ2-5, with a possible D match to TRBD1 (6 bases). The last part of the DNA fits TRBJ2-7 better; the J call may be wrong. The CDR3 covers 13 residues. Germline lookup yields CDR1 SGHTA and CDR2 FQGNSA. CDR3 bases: TGTGCCAGCAGCTTAGGGGACAACTACGAGCAGTACTTC. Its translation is CASSLGDNYEQYF.

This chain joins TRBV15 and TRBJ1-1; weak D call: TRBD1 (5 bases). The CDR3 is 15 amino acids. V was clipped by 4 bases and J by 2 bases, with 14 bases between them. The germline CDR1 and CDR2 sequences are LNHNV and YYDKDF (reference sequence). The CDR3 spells CATSMLQDPNTEAFF. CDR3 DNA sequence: TGTGCCACCAGCATGTTACAGGACCCTAACACTGAAGCTTTCTTT.

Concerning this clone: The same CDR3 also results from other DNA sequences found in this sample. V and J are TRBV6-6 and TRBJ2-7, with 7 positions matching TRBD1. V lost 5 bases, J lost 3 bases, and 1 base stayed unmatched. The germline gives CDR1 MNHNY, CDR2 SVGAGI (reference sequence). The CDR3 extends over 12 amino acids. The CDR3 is CASSDRVYEQYF. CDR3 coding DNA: TGTGCCAGCAGTGACAGGGTCTACGAGCAGTACTTC.

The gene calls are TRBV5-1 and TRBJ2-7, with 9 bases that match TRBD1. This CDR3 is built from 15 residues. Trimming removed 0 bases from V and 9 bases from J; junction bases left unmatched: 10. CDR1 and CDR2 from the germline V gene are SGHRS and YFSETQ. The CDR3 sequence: CASSLAGQGPVGQYF. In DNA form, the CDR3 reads TGCGCCAGCAGCTTGGCGGGACAGGGACCTGTCGGGCAGTACTTC.

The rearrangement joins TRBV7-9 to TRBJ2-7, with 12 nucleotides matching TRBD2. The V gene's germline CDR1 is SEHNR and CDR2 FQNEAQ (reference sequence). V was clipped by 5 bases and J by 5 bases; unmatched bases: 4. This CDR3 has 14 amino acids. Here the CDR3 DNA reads TGTGCCAGCAGCCCTCGGACTAGCGGGGACGAGCAGTACTTC. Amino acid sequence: CASSPRTSGDEQYF.

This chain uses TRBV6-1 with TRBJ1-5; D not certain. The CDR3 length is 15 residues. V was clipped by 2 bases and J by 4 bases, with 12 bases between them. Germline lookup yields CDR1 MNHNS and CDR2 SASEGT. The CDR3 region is CASSEQATRNQPQHF. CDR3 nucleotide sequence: TGTGCCAGCAGTGAACAGGCGACTAGGAATCAGCCCCAGCATTTT.

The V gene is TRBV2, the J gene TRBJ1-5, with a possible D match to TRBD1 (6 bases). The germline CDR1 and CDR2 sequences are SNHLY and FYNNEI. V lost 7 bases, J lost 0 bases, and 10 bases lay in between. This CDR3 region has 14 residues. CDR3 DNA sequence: TGTGCCAGCAAAGGGGGTTATAGCAATCAGCCCCAGCATTTT. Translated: CASKGGYSNQPQHF.

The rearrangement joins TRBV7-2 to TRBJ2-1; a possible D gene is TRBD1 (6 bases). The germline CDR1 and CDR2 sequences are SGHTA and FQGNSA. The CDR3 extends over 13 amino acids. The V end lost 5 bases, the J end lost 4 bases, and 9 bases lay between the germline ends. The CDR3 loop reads CASSRTDYNEQFF. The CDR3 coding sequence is TGTGCCAGCAGCAGGACAGATTACAATGAGCAGTTCTTC. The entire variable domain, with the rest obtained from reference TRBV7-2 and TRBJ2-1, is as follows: GAGVSQSPSNKVTEKGKDVELRCDPISGHTALYWYRQSLGQGLEFLIYFQGNSAPDKSGLPSDRFSAERTGGSVSTLTIQRTQQEDSAVYLCASSRTDYNEQFFGPGTRLTVL.

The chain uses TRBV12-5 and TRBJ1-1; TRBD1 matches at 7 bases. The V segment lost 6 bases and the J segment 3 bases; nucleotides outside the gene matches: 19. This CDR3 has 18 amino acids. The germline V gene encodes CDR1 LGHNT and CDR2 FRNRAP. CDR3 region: CASGRDGKDRAWDTEAFF. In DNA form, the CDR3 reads TGTGCTAGTGGCAGAGACGGTAAAGACAGGGCATGGGACACTGAAGCTTTCTTT.

The CDR3 DNA follows: TGTGCCAGCAGCTCCCCAAGGCAGGGAGGGGAAAAACTGTTTTTT. As protein: CASSSPRQGGEKLFF. V is TRBV7-9 and J is TRBJ1-4; a possible D gene is TRBD1 (5 bases). The length of the CDR3 is 15 residues. The V end was cut by 4 bases, the J end by 8 bases, with 17 bases between. Germline loops: CDR1 SEHNR, CDR2 FQNEAQ (reference sequence).

CDR3 protein: CASSPSGSRRKDGYTF. The CDR3 nucleotides read TGCGCCAGCAGTCCCTCCGGGAGCCGGAGGAAGGATGGCTACACCTTC. V usage is TRBV10-1 and J usage is TRBJ1-2, with D unresolved. The CDR3 is made up of 16 amino acids. Germline lookup yields CDR1 WNHNN and CDR2 SYGVQD (reference sequence). V lost 5 bases to trimming and J lost 6 bases, with 22 bases between them.

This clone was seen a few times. The CDR3 protein is CASGRQGAFEQYF. CDR3 in DNA: TGTGCCAGCGGCCGACAGGGGGCATTTGAGCAGTACTTC. The chain has TRBV27 and TRBJ2-7, with 10 bases aligning to TRBD1. V lost 8 bases to trimming and J lost 7 bases; unmatched junction nucleotides: 8. The length of the CDR3 is 13 residues. Germline loops: CDR1 MNHEY, CDR2 SMNVEV (reference sequence).

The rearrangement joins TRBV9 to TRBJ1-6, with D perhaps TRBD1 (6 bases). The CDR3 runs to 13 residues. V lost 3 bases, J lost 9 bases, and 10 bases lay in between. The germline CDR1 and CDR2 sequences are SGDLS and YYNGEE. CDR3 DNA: TGTGCCAGCAGCGCAGGGGAACGTTCACCCCTCCACTTT. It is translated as CASSAGERSPLHF.

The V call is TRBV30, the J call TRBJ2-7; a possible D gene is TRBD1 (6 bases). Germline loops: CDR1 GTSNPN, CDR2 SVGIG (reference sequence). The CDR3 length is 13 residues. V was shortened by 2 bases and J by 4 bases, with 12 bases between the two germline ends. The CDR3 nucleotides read TGTGCCTGGAGTTTCTACCAGGGGTACGAGCAGTACTTC. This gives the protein CAWSFYQGYEQYF.